A single sample is the source of the 15 T cell receptor beta chains below, sequenced in a study of OX40 agonist ivuxolimab in advanced cancers. Only in-frame clones appear in the TCRdb table, and some are missing; sequencing was by immunoSEQ multiplex PCR. The table shows 55,000 to 80,000 clones, with around 79% occurring only once. The source material was CD4+ or CD8+ T cells sorted from blood, sampled in a trial of the OX40 agonist ivuxolimab. The origin of the receptors is an adult with an advanced solid tumor such as melanoma, head and neck, liver or kidney cancer.

V and J are TRBV9 and TRBJ2-5, with 9 nucleotides matching TRBD2. The V gene's germline CDR1 is SGDLS and CDR2 YYNGEE. Unmatched junction bases numbered 5, after V lost 0 bases and J lost 2 bases. The CDR3 runs to 16 residues. The CDR3 loop is CASSVGGTSGQETQYF. The CDR3 coding sequence is TGTGCCAGCAGCGTAGGGGGAACTAGCGGGCAAGAGACCCAGTACTTC.

To note about this clone: A junction boundary mismatches the germline segment, possibly from a read error. This sequence joins TRBV7-7 and TRBJ1-1, with D hard to call. The CDR3 has 13 residues. Germline loops: CDR1 SSHAT, CDR2 FNYEAQ (reference sequence). The chain's CDR3 is CASSLGPLSEAFF. The CDR3 DNA follows: TGTGCTAGCAGCTTAGGTCCTTTGTCTGAAGCTTTCTTT.

V gene TRBV7-2 combines with J gene TRBJ2-4; 7 positions match TRBD2. V dropped 1 base and J dropped 8; count of bases not matched to a gene: 5. There are 14 residues in the CDR3. Germline V gene data show CDR1 as SGHTA and CDR2 as FQGNSA. The CDR3 DNA follows: TGTGCCAGCAGCTTAGACGGGGGGAGAGACATTCAGTACTTC. Translating gives CASSLDGGRDIQYF.

V gene TRBV7-2 combines with J gene TRBJ2-1, with D perhaps matching TRBD1 or TRBD2 (5 bases each). From germline, CDR1 is SGHTA and CDR2 FQGNSA. Trimming left V 4 bases short and J 7 bases short, with 11 bases between. The CDR3 has 13 amino acids. The CDR3 spells CASSSTRENEQFF. The DNA of the CDR3 is TGTGCCAGCAGCTCCACCAGGGAGAATGAGCAGTTCTTC.

The chain recombines TRBV9 with TRBJ1-2; D is undetermined. V lost 0 bases, J lost 4 bases, and 10 bases lay in between. From germline, CDR1 is SGDLS and CDR2 YYNGEE. The CDR3 is 14 amino acids. For the CDR3, the DNA is TGTGCCAGCAGCGTAGAGGGCTGGTCCTATGGCTACACCTTC. Translated, it gives CASSVEGWSYGYTF.

The chain has TRBV7-8 and TRBJ1-6; TRBD1 is a possible D gene (5 bases). From germline, CDR1 is SGHVS and CDR2 FQNEAQ. The CDR3 is made up of 16 amino acids. V was clipped by 1 base and J by 7 bases, with 14 bases between them. The CDR3 DNA sequence: TGTGCCAGCAGCTTAGGTCAGGGTTTGAGGAATTCACCCCTCCACTTT. Its protein is CASSLGQGLRNSPLHF. The full variable domain, its missing parts supplied by reference TRBV7-8 and TRBJ1-6, is GAGVSQSPRYKVAKRGQDVALRCDPISGHVSLFWYQQALGQGPEFLTYFQNEAQLDKSGLPSDRFFAERPEGSVSTLKIQRTQQEDSAVYLCASSLGQGLRNSPLHFGNGTRLTVT.

This sequence joins TRBV11-1 and TRBJ2-4; no firm D call. Trimming shortened V by 5 bases and J by 3 bases, and 8 bases separated the two germline ends. In germline, CDR1 is SGHAT, CDR2 FQDESV (reference sequence). The CDR3 has 13 residues. CDR3 sequence (DNA): TGTGCCAGCAGCGTGAACAGCAAAAACATTCAGTACTTC. This encodes CASSVNSKNIQYF.

The chain carries TRBV6-5 and TRBJ1-3; possibly TRBD1 for D (5 bases). This CDR3 has 14 amino acids. Germline CDR1 reads MNHEY; CDR2 reads SVGAGI. V gave up 6 bases and J gave up 1 base, with 10 bases separating them. The CDR3 region is CASRGGMSGNTIYF. Written as DNA, the CDR3 is TGTGCCAGCAGGGGGGGGATGTCTGGAAACACCATATATTTT.

V and J are TRBV7-9 and TRBJ2-7; no definite D call. There are 12 residues in the CDR3. Trimming stripped 5 bases from V and 6 bases from J, with 11 bases between. The germline gives CDR1 SEHNR, CDR2 FQNEAQ (reference sequence). The CDR3 protein is CASSPDRFEQYV. The CDR3 DNA sequence: TGTGCCAGCAGCCCTGATCGTTTCGAGCAGTACGTC.

This clone was detected only once. This rearrangement joins TRBV7-2 to TRBJ2-1; 10 bases map to TRBD1. The CDR3 covers 15 residues. Germline V gene sequence: CDR1 SGHTA, CDR2 FQGNSA. V shed 5 bases, J shed 4 bases, and the junction held 5 bases outside the gene matches. CDR3 amino acids: CASSKDRGKYNEQFF. As DNA, the CDR3 is TGTGCCAGCAGCAAGGACAGGGGGAAATACAATGAGCAGTTCTTC.

For the CDR3, the DNA is TGTGCCAGCAGCTACTACCGGGACGGGAGGAACGAGCAGTACTTC. This translates into CASSYYRDGRNEQYF. The J gene is TRBJ2-7, the V gene TRBV5-4, with 7 bases identical to TRBD2. V lost 3 bases, J lost 5 bases, and 11 bases stayed unmatched. The CDR3 is 15 residues long. Germline V gives CDR1 SGHNT, CDR2 YYREEE (reference sequence).

This clone was found a few times. The gene calls are TRBV27 and TRBJ1-2; TRBD1 is a possible D gene (5 bases). The V gene lost 4 bases and the J gene lost 4 bases, with 16 bases spanning the gap. CDR3 length: 15 residues. CDR1 is MNHEY, CDR2 SMNVEV, per germline (reference sequence). The CDR3, as DNA: TGTGCCAGCAGTTGGGACGGGTCGGGGGGCTATGGCTACACCTTC. This translates into CASSWDGSGGYGYTF.

This chain's CDR3 is CSVERGSTDTQYF. The CDR3 coding sequence is TGCAGCGTTGAAAGGGGCAGCACAGATACGCAGTATTTT. The chain employs TRBV29-1 and TRBJ2-3; tentatively, D is TRBD1 (5 bases). V lost 2 bases and J lost 0, with 6 bases in between. This CDR3 has 13 amino acids. The germline CDR1 and CDR2 sequences are SQVTM and ANQGSEA.

The rearrangement links TRBV28 to TRBJ1-1; possible D gene TRBD1, 5 bases. The V end lost 4 bases, the J end lost 1 base, and 10 bases lay between the germline ends. Germline V CDR1 and CDR2: MDHEN, SYDVKM. This CDR3 is 14 amino acids long. The CDR3 region is CASSSGDGNTEAFF. CDR3 nucleotide sequence: TGTGCCAGCAGTTCGGGGGACGGGAACACTGAAGCTTTCTTT.

CDR3 protein: CASSISGFYGYTF. DNA for the CDR3: TGTGCCAGTAGTATTTCGGGGTTCTATGGCTACACCTTC. The chain recombines TRBV19 with TRBJ1-2, with unresolved D. This CDR3 spans 13 amino acids. V was cut by 3 bases and J by 4 bases, with 9 bases left in between. In germline, CDR1 is LNHDA, CDR2 SQIVND (reference sequence).